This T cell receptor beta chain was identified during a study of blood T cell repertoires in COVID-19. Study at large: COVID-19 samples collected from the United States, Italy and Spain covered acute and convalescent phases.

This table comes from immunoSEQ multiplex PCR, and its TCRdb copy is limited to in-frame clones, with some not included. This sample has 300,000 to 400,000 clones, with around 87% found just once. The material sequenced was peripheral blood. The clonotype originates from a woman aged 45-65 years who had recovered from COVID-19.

The CDR3 region has the DNA TGTGCCTGGAGCAGGGTGACAGATACGCAGTATTTT. It is translated as CAWSRVTDTQYF. The chain uses TRBV30 and TRBJ2-3; possible D gene TRBD1, 5 bases. Trimming pared 3 bases from V and 3 bases from J, leaving 7 bases between. The CDR3 has 12 residues. Looked up from germline, CDR1 is GTSNPN and CDR2 is SVGIG (reference sequence).